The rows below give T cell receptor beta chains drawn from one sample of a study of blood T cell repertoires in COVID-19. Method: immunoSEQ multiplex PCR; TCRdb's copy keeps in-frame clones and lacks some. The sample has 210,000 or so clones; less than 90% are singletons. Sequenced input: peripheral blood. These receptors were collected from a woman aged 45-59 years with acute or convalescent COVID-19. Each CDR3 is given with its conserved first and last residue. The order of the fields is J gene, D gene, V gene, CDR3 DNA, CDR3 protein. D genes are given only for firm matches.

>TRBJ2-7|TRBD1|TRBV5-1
TGCGCCAGCAGCGGACAGGGAAGCTACGAGCAGTACTTC
CASSGQGSYEQYF
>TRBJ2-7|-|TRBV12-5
TGTGCTAGTGGCTTGTGGGACACCGACGAGCAGTACTTC
CASGLWDTDEQYF
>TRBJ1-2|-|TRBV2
TGTGCCAGCAGTGAATATTTAGCTAACTATGGCTACACCTTC
CASSEYLANYGYTF
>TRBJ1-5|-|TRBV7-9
TGTGCCAGCAGCTTAGGGTTTGACAGCCAAAATCAGCCCCAGCATTTT
CASSLGFDSQNQPQHF
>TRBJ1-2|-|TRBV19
TGTGCCAGTAGTATACGGGAGACATGGGGCAAACGACGCTACACCTTC
CASSIRETWGKRRYTF
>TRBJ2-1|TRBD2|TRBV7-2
TGTGCCAGCAGCTTTTGGCGGGGGGGTTACAATGAGCAGTTCTTC
CASSFWRGGYNEQFF
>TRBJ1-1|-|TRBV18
TGTGCCAGCTCAGCTTTAAACAGGGATGAAGCTTTCTTT
CASSALNRDEAFF
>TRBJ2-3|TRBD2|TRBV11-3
TGTGCCAGCAGCTTGGGACTAGCGGGGATCACAGATACGCAGTATTTT
CASSLGLAGITDTQYF
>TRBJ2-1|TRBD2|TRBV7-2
TGTGCCAGCAGCTCCCCGGGCGGGGGGAGCTCCTACAATGAGCAGTTCTTC
CASSSPGGGSSYNEQFF
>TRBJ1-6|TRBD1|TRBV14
TGTGCCAGCAGCCAAGGACAGGGCTATAATTCACCCCTCCACTTT
CASSQGQGYNSPLHF